This T cell receptor (beta chain) was sequenced in a study of cytomegalovirus exposure and HLA in healthy donors. Study-wide findings and caveats: Among TCR beta chains, those listed as cytomegalovirus-associated numbered approximately 150.

As to this clone: Its antigen is undetermined.

With 9 bases removed from V and 5 bases from J, the gap between germline ends came to 10 bases. Germline lookup yields CDR1 MNHNY and CDR2 SVGAGI (reference sequence). The CDR3 is 11 amino acids. With 60 Vbeta and 13 Jbeta primers, the PCR was carried out. TCRdb's table, derived via immunoSEQ multiplex PCR, lists solely in-frame clones and lacks some. This table has over 120,000 clones, 80% appearing once. This chain links TRBV6-6 with TRBJ1-1; D uncertain. Input material: PBMCs. This TCR came from a man in his forties or fifties in good health and CMV-seronegative. CDR3: CASRERTEAFF. The CDR3 DNA is TGTGCCAGTAGAGAGAGGACTGAAGCTTTCTTT.